The 30 T cell receptor beta chains presented below share a single source sample, sequenced in a study of human T cells and chemical hapten exposure. Time point denoted: healthy volunteer bleed at 6 weeks. Unfractionated whole blood was the source of the extracted total RNA. TCRdb itself ran the RACE reads through MiXCR, one entry per CDR3 protein. The profile shows about 45,000 distinct CDR3 sequences, 3.7% of them singletons. Input material: whole blood. These receptor sequences come from a human donor in good health. Some clones in this sample may be carry-over from other donors' samples.

This clonotype was counted ten times or more. V gene TRBV3-1 combines with J gene TRBJ1-2, with D perhaps matching TRBD1 (5 bases). V shed 1 base and J shed 4 bases, with 10 bases lying between them. The CDR3 sequence is 14 residues long. In germline, CDR1 is LGHDT, CDR2 YNNKEL (reference sequence). The CDR3 sequence: CASSQAGKGYGYTF. The CDR3 DNA is TGTGCCAGCAGCCAAGCAGGGAAAGGCTATGGCTACACCTTC.

This clonotype was counted a few times. V and J are TRBV28 and TRBJ1-5; no clear D. Per the germline V gene, CDR1 is MDHEN and CDR2 is SYDVKM. The CDR3 is 12 residues long. The V end was cut by 6 bases, the J end by 8 bases, with 11 bases between. The DNA for the CDR3 is TGTGCCAGCAGATTACCGTGGGAGCCCCAGCATTTT. Protein: CASRLPWEPQHF. Combining the CDR3 with reference TRBV28 and TRBJ1-5 gives the whole variable domain DVKVTQSSRYLVKRTGEKVFLECVQDMDHENMFWYRQDPGLGLRLIYFSYDVKMKEKGDIPEGYSVSREKKERFSLILESASTNQTSMYLCASRLPWEPQHFGDGTRLSIL.

This clonotype was detected ten times or more. CDR3 amino acids: CSVVSSSYGYTF. For the CDR3, the DNA is TGCAGCGTTGTCAGTTCCTCCTATGGCTACACCTTC. The rearrangement uses TRBV29-1 and TRBJ1-2; D remains ambiguous. V was cut by 4 bases and J by 4 bases, with 10 bases left in between. The CDR3 is made up of 12 amino acids. The V gene's germline CDR1 is SQVTM and CDR2 ANQGSEA.

V gene TRBV6-2 or TRBV6-3 combines with J gene TRBJ2-1, with 10 positions matching TRBD1. The length of the CDR3 is 15 residues. V dropped 6 bases and J dropped 2; count of bases not matched to a gene: 4. In germline, CDR1 is MNHEY, CDR2 SVGEGT. CDR3 sequence: CASRRDRGTYNEQFF. The CDR3 DNA sequence: TGTGCCAGCAGACGGGACAGGGGTACCTACAATGAGCAGTTCTTC.

This clonotype was seen at least ten times. The V call is TRBV7-9, the J call TRBJ2-1, with 8 bases aligning to TRBD2. The CDR3 runs to 16 residues. In germline, CDR1 is SEHNR, CDR2 FQNEAQ (reference sequence). After removal of 3 bases from V and 4 bases from J, the junction contained 8 bases not matched to a gene. The CDR3 reads CASSFETGGPYNEQFF. DNA for the CDR3: TGTGCCAGCAGCTTCGAGACGGGAGGGCCTTACAATGAGCAGTTCTTC.

This clonotype was seen at least ten times. The J gene is TRBJ2-5, the V gene TRBV27, with a possible D match to TRBD2 (6 bases). The V end was cut by 3 bases, the J end by 4 bases, with 18 bases between. The CDR3 sequence is 16 residues long. Per germline, CDR1 MNHEY and CDR2 SMNVEV (reference sequence). The CDR3 DNA follows: TGTGCCAGCAGTTTTGGGGCCGGGGCGGAGGGAGAGACCCAGTACTTC. This sequence encodes CASSFGAGAEGETQYF.

This clonotype was observed many times. The J gene is TRBJ1-2, the V gene TRBV7-3, with D possibly matching TRBD1 (5 bases). V was pared by 2 bases and J by 3 bases, with 10 bases between. This CDR3 region has 14 residues. CDR1 is SGHTA, CDR2 FQGTGA, per germline. The CDR3 loop reads CASSLGPRDYGYTF. DNA for the CDR3: TGTGCCAGCAGCTTAGGCCCCAGGGACTATGGCTACACCTTC. Using reference TRBV7-3 and TRBJ1-2 for the parts outside the CDR3, the full variable domain is GAGVSQTPSNKVTEKGKYVELRCDPISGHTALYWYRQSLGQGPEFLIYFQGTGAADDSGLPNDRFFAVRPEGSVSTLKIQRTERGDSAVYLCASSLGPRDYGYTFGSGTRLTVV.

In its sample, this clonotype was seen many times. The V and J genes are TRBV7-9 and TRBJ2-7; D not certain. Per germline, CDR1 SEHNR and CDR2 FQNEAQ (reference sequence). This CDR3 region has 13 residues. V was clipped by 3 bases and J by 5 bases, with 11 bases between them. CDR3 loop: CASSLGTSDEQYF. The CDR3 coding sequence is TGTGCCAGCAGCTTGGGAACCTCGGACGAGCAGTACTTC.

The table lists this clonotype with many counts. The V gene is TRBV24-1, the J gene TRBJ2-1, with 12 bases that match TRBD2. The J segment lost 0 bases and the V segment lost 2 bases, leaving 7 bases of the junction unmatched. The CDR3 totals 19 residues. CDR1 is KGHDR and CDR2 is SFDVKD in the germline V gene. This CDR3 reads CATSDSGLAGARSYNEQFF. CDR3 sequence (DNA): TGTGCCACCAGTGATTCGGGACTAGCGGGCGCCCGCTCCTACAATGAGCAGTTCTTC.

The table lists this clonotype with many counts. The V call is TRBV7-3, the J call TRBJ2-1; TRBD2 matches 7 bases. The junction had 6 bases not matched to a gene; V was cut back by 2 bases and J by 8 bases. Germline CDR1 is SGHTA and CDR2 is FQGTGA. The CDR3 consists of 14 residues. The CDR3 loop reads CASSLGGSVDEQFF. The DNA of the CDR3 is TGTGCCAGCAGCTTAGGCGGGAGCGTAGATGAGCAGTTCTTC. Full variable domain (missing parts from reference TRBV7-3 and TRBJ2-1): GAGVSQTPSNKVTEKGKYVELRCDPISGHTALYWYRQSLGQGPEFLIYFQGTGAADDSGLPNDRFFAVRPEGSVSTLKIQRTERGDSAVYLCASSLGGSVDEQFFGPGTRLTVL.

The chain employs TRBV30 and TRBJ2-7, with D possibly TRBD1 on 5 matching bases. The CDR3 totals 11 residues. Germline V gene data show CDR1 as GTSNPN and CDR2 as SVGIG (reference sequence). V was pared by 8 bases and J by 5 bases, with 13 bases between. CDR3 coding DNA: TGTGCCACCGGCAGGGCCCACGAGCAGTACTTC. This sequence encodes CATGRAHEQYF.

This clonotype was seen repeatedly, ten times or more. This chain connects TRBV6-7 to TRBJ2-2, with 9 nucleotides matching TRBD2. TRBV6-7 is marked as an open reading frame, function uncertain. Trimming cost V 0 bases and J 4 bases; bases outside gene matches: 9. This CDR3 region has 18 residues. DNA of the CDR3: TGTGCCAGCAGTTACTCGTCTTTGCGGGAGGGTTTCACCGGGGAGCTGTTTTTT. Amino acid sequence: CASSYSSLREGFTGELFF.

In this sample, this clonotype turned up many times. The rearrangement links TRBV5-1 to TRBJ1-1, with D hard to call. The V end lost 3 bases, the J end lost 3 bases, and 12 bases lay between the germline ends. CDR1 and CDR2 (germline): SGHRS, YFSETQ. The CDR3 totals 14 residues. The CDR3, as DNA: TGCGCCAGCAGCTCAGGCCCCGGGGACACTGAAGCTTTCTTT. This encodes CASSSGPGDTEAFF.

V is TRBV29-1 and J is TRBJ2-3; D gene ambiguous. Trimming pared 6 bases from V and 9 bases from J, leaving 19 bases between. The CDR3 runs 13 residues. Germline lookup yields CDR1 SQVTM and CDR2 ANQGSEA. The CDR3 DNA is TGCAGCGTCGCTTTAGGATCGGCCCCCACGCAGTATTTT. Protein: CSVALGSAPTQYF.

The rearrangement joins TRBV29-1 to TRBJ1-1, with D maybe TRBD1 (6 bases). Between the trimmed V and J ends, which lost 7 bases and 7 bases, there was a span of 19 bases. Germline V gene sequence: CDR1 SQVTM, CDR2 ANQGSEA. The CDR3 length is 13 residues. CDR3 bases: TGCAGCGCCCGGATTCAGGGGAAGTATGAAGCTTTCTTT. It specifies CSARIQGKYEAFF.

This clonotype has a count of ten or more. V is TRBV12-3 or TRBV12-4 and J is TRBJ2-7, with TRBD1 matching 7 bases. Trimming cost V 5 bases and J 6 bases; bases outside gene matches: 7. The CDR3 sequence is 13 residues long. The CDR3 is CASSLTGAAEQYF. As DNA, the CDR3 is TGTGCCAGCAGTCTCACAGGGGCCGCCGAGCAGTACTTC.

This clonotype was recorded at least ten times. This rearrangement joins TRBV7-6 to TRBJ2-2; TRBD2 matches 12 bases. CDR1 and CDR2 (germline): SGHVS, FNYEAQ. V shed 5 bases, J shed 0 bases, and the junction held 7 bases outside the gene matches. This CDR3 contains 18 residues. CDR3 bases: TGTGCCAGCAGCCTGGGACTAGCGGGTCAGACGAACACCGGGGAGCTGTTTTTT. Its protein is CASSLGLAGQTNTGELFF.

This clonotype was detected ten times or more. This chain uses TRBV28 with TRBJ2-7; TRBD1 might be the D (6 bases). V dropped 8 bases and J dropped 2 bases, with 25 bases sitting between them. This CDR3 is built from 17 residues. The germline V gene encodes CDR1 MDHEN and CDR2 SYDVKM. This CDR3 reads CASSRATGQSMPYEQYF. The CDR3 bases are TGTGCCAGCTCAAGAGCCACAGGGCAGAGTATGCCCTACGAGCAGTACTTC. Full variable domain (remainder filled in from reference TRBV28 and TRBJ2-7): DVKVTQSSRYLVKRTGEKVFLECVQDMDHENMFWYRQDPGLGLRLIYFSYDVKMKEKGDIPEGYSVSREKKERFSLILESASTNQTSMYLCASSRATGQSMPYEQYFGPGTRLTVT.

This clonotype was recorded many times. The rearrangement links TRBV7-8 to TRBJ1-4; D might be TRBD1 (6 bases). This CDR3 spans 14 amino acids. V gave up 4 bases and J gave up 4 bases, with 10 bases separating them. Germline lookup yields CDR1 SGHVS and CDR2 FQNEAQ. The CDR3 DNA reads TGTGCCAGCAGCTCCGGACAGTTTAATGAAAAACTGTTTTTT. Its translation: CASSSGQFNEKLFF.

This clonotype was seen a handful of times. V gene TRBV11-2 combines with J gene TRBJ1-2; 8 bases align to TRBD1. With 0 bases clipped from V and 8 bases from J, the junction kept 8 bases outside the gene matches. The CDR3 runs to 15 residues. The germline CDR1 and CDR2 sequences are SGHAT and FQNNGV. The CDR3 loop is CASSLDRQGANGYTF. DNA of the CDR3: TGTGCCAGCAGCTTAGATCGGCAGGGGGCGAACGGCTACACCTTC.

This clonotype has ten or more counts. The chain is built from TRBV25-1 and TRBJ2-1; 8 positions agree with TRBD2. This CDR3 has 15 amino acids. V shed 4 bases, J shed 0 bases, and the junction held 2 bases outside the gene matches. Germline values: CDR1 MGHDK, CDR2 SYGVNS. The CDR3 sequence is CASSVAGSSYNEQFF. In nucleotides, the CDR3 is TGTGCCAGCAGTGTAGCGGGGAGCTCCTACAATGAGCAGTTCTTC.

This clonotype appeared a few times. The chain recombines TRBV7-9 with TRBJ1-1, with D maybe TRBD1 (6 bases). Germline V gives CDR1 SEHNR, CDR2 FQNEAQ (reference sequence). Trimming removed 3 bases from V and 0 bases from J, with 26 bases in between. The CDR3 covers 20 residues. The CDR3 region has the DNA TGTGCCAGCAGCTTTGCCTTCCCTCGAACATCGGACAGCATGAACACTGAAGCTTTCTTT. Amino acid sequence: CASSFAFPRTSDSMNTEAFF. The whole variable domain, filled in from reference TRBV7-9 and TRBJ1-1, reads DTGVSQNPRHKITKRGQNVTFRCDPISEHNRLYWYRQTLGQGPEFLTYFQNEAQLEKSRLLSDRFSAERPKGSFSTLEIQRTEQGDSAMYLCASSFAFPRTSDSMNTEAFFGQGTRLTVV.

There are many counts of this clonotype. This rearrangement joins TRBV2 to TRBJ2-3; 10 nucleotides line up with TRBD1. The CDR3 covers 15 residues. CDR1 SNHLY and CDR2 FYNNEI come from the germline V gene. V lost 7 bases, J lost 4 bases, and 8 bases stayed unmatched. CDR3 sequence: CASTYDRGQADTQYF. CDR3 nucleotides: TGTGCCAGCACTTACGACAGGGGGCAGGCAGATACGCAGTATTTT.

This clonotype was seen at least ten times. The chain links TRBV6-5 to TRBJ2-7; D might be TRBD1 (6 bases). Trimming stripped 8 bases from V and 3 bases from J, with 14 bases between. CDR3 size: 13 residues. In germline, CDR1 is MNHEY, CDR2 SVGAGI. CDR3 sequence (DNA): TGTGCCAGCGGGGGCCGGACCCTCTACGAGCAGTACTTC. Translating gives CASGGRTLYEQYF.

Many counts were recorded for this clonotype. This chain links TRBV28 with TRBJ2-7; no firm D call. The CDR3 totals 14 residues. The germline V gene has CDR1 MDHEN and CDR2 SYDVKM. Trimming shortened V by 7 bases and J by 5 bases, and 18 bases separated the two germline ends. This CDR3 reads CASTLSRLQDEQYF. As DNA, the CDR3 is TGTGCCAGCACCTTATCCCGGCTCCAGGACGAGCAGTACTTC.

In its sample, this clonotype was seen many times. V usage is TRBV24-1 and J usage is TRBJ2-1; no clear D gene. With 5 bases removed from V and 5 bases from J, the gap between germline ends came to 15 bases. This CDR3 is 15 amino acids long. CDR1 and CDR2 (germline): KGHDR, SFDVKD. The chain's CDR3 is CATSGPPFSHNEQFF. The CDR3, as DNA: TGTGCCACCAGTGGGCCACCCTTTAGTCACAATGAGCAGTTCTTC.

This clonotype counts as medium-sized. The V gene is TRBV24-1, the J gene TRBJ2-3; D gene unclear. Looked up from germline, CDR1 is KGHDR and CDR2 is SFDVKD. V was cut by 5 bases and J by 4 bases, with 6 bases left in between. There are 12 residues in the CDR3. This CDR3 reads CATSGSPDTQYF. As DNA, the CDR3 is TGTGCCACCAGTGGGTCCCCAGATACGCAGTATTTT.

This clonotype has a count of ten or more. The chain recombines TRBV9 with TRBJ2-5, with D possibly TRBD2 on 6 matching bases. Germline-derived CDR1 and CDR2 are SGDLS and YYNGEE. V was shortened by 4 bases and J by 4 bases, with 17 bases between the two germline ends. The CDR3 runs to 15 residues. This chain's CDR3 is CASSPGRMGGETQYF. CDR3 nucleotides: TGTGCCAGCAGCCCCGGACGGATGGGAGGAGAGACCCAGTACTTC. Complete variable domain (other parts from reference TRBV9 and TRBJ2-5): DSGVTQTPKHLITATGQRVTLRCSPRSGDLSVYWYQQSLDQGLQFLIQYYNGEERAKGNILERFSAQQFPDLHSELNLSSLELGDSALYFCASSPGRMGGETQYFGPGTRLLVL.

This rearrangement joins TRBV5-4 to TRBJ2-1, with 8 positions matching TRBD2. Per the germline V gene, CDR1 is SGHNT and CDR2 is YYREEE (reference sequence). The CDR3 has 18 residues. V shed 1 base and J 0 bases; nucleotides not matched to a gene: 9. The DNA for the CDR3 is TGTGCCAGCAGCTTGCGGATTAGCGGGACCAGCTCCTACAATGAGCAGTTCTTC. Its protein is CASSLRISGTSSYNEQFF.

This clonotype showed up many times. This rearrangement joins TRBV25-1 to TRBJ2-7; D ambiguous. Trimming removed 2 bases from V and 6 bases from J, with 11 bases in between. The CDR3 consists of 13 residues. In germline, CDR1 is MGHDK, CDR2 SYGVNS. The CDR3 reads CASSEGWGSEQYF. The CDR3 DNA follows: TGTGCCAGCAGTGAAGGTTGGGGATCCGAGCAGTACTTC.